These T cell receptor beta chains were read from a single sample in a study of cytomegalovirus exposure and HLA in healthy donors. Data came from immunoSEQ multiplex PCR; TCRdb stores just in-frame clones and leaves some out. The data hold approximately 150,000 clones, with around 79% observed a single time. The sequenced material came from PBMCs. The source is a male donor in good health and CMV-seropositive. CDR3s leave out the opening cysteine and the closing phenylalanine or tryptophan. Fields, in order: CDR3 length, J gene, V gene, CDR3 protein.

len: 13
j_gene: TRBJ1-5
v_gene: TRBV7-8
CDR3aa: ASSARTGRNQPQH

len: 13
j_gene: TRBJ1-1
v_gene: TRBV2
CDR3aa: ASKARGVGNTEAF

len: 12
j_gene: TRBJ1-5
v_gene: TRBV27
CDR3aa: ASSLGGRHQPQH

len: 12
j_gene: TRBJ2-5
v_gene: TRBV18
CDR3aa: ASWPGLAQETQY

len: 13
j_gene: TRBJ2-7
v_gene: TRBV7-6
CDR3aa: ASSSIAGGTGEQY

len: 9
j_gene: TRBJ2-7
v_gene: TRBV6-1
CDR3aa: ASSEPDEQY

len: 12
j_gene: TRBJ2-2
v_gene: TRBV6-6
CDR3aa: ASNMGPATGELF

len: 12
j_gene: TRBJ1-5
v_gene: TRBV19
CDR3aa: ASRRGHNGQPQH

len: 11
j_gene: TRBJ2-7
v_gene: TRBV6-1
CDR3aa: ASSVIHSNEQY

len: 9
j_gene: TRBJ2-7
v_gene: TRBV20-1
CDR3aa: SARRQGQQY

len: 12
j_gene: TRBJ1-4
v_gene: TRBV4-1
CDR3aa: ASKKTGVEEKLF